This paragraph reports one T cell receptor (beta chain). Antigen specificity is unknown. This record belongs to a study of cytomegalovirus exposure and HLA in healthy donors. Per the germline V gene, CDR1 is SGDLS and CDR2 is YYNGEE. V lost 2 bases, J lost 5 bases, and 10 bases lay in between. CDR3 size: 13 residues. Use of 60 Vbeta and 13 Jbeta primers characterized the PCR. Here immunoSEQ multiplex PCR was the method, and the copy in TCRdb shows in-frame clones only, minus some. The data hold approximately 84,000 clones, with 65% to 75% observed a single time. Findings and caveats of the study: According to a later analysis, donors in an Asian-associated ancestry cluster reportedly had fewer N-insertions than the roughly 720-donor mean. When the data were analyzed later, several of the most significant clusters appeared to be linked to common viral pathogens. In a later analysis, TCR beta V- and J-gene trimming was associated with a missense DCLRE1C variant.

This sequence was found in a man between 35 and 55 years old in good health and CMV-seropositive. The chain recombines TRBV9 with TRBJ2-5, with D possibly being TRBD2 (6 bases). Sequenced: PBMCs. The CDR3 here is CASSVGGYETQYF. The CDR3 DNA sequence: TGTGCCAGCAGCGTTGGGGGGTACGAGACCCAGTACTTC.